This TCR beta chain was profiled in a study of cytomegalovirus exposure and HLA in healthy donors. The wider study: Ancestry clustering placed around four fifths of some 400 genotyped donors in the Caucasian-associated cluster.

The CDR3 covers 14 residues. With 5 bases clipped from V and 5 bases from J, the junction kept 6 bases outside the gene matches. Germline V gives CDR1 SGHDN, CDR2 FVKESK. PCR primers comprised 60 Vbeta and 13 Jbeta primers. Some clones are missing from TCRdb's copy, which holds only in-frame ones; the method was immunoSEQ multiplex PCR. The sample has 35,000 to 40,000 clones, around 53% seen once. A remark on this clone: The antigen remains unidentified.

Overall study results and limits: A later analysis found that most CMV-associated TCR beta chains appeared HLA-restricted. In a later analysis, compared with equally common non-associated chains, HLA-associated beta chains were more expanded. Association of some 18,000 TCR beta sequences with HLA alleles was found at 0.05 false discovery rate in a later analysis.

The sequence derives from a woman aged 40 to 50 in good health and CMV-seropositive. The chain uses TRBV14 and TRBJ2-5, with 9 bases that match TRBD1. Sample: PBMCs. CDR3 nucleotides: TGTGCCAGCAGCTCCACAGGGGGCGGGGAGACCCAGTACTTC. This gives the protein CASSSTGGGETQYF.